The rows below give T cell receptor beta chains drawn from one sample of a study of cytomegalovirus exposure and HLA in healthy donors. Profiled with immunoSEQ multiplex PCR; TCRdb holds only in-frame clones, not every one. The sample has 100,000 to 150,000 clones, 74% seen once. Material for sequencing was PBMCs. These receptors came from a woman in her forties or fifties in good health and CMV-seropositive. Each CDR3 is given with its conserved first and last residue. Fields, in order: V gene, clone size, D gene, J gene, CDR3 protein, CDR3 DNA. The D gene is left open where the match is weak. The size field is filled for only some rows; it gives once, few, many or a size class.

TRBV6-6,-,TRBD1,TRBJ1-5,CASTPGTGVNQPQHF,TGTGCCAGCACCCCCGGGACAGGCGTTAATCAGCCCCAGCATTTT
TRBV9,few,TRBD1,TRBJ1-4,CASSDGSQGSNEKLFF,TGTGCCAGCAGCGACGGGTCACAGGGGAGCAATGAAAAACTGTTTTTT
TRBV2,few,TRBD1,TRBJ2-5,CASIQGGETQYF,TGTGCCAGCATACAGGGGGGAGAGACCCAGTACTTC
TRBV10-3,-,-,TRBJ2-7,CAISVIGGGDSSYEQYF,TGTGCCATCAGTGTGATTGGAGGCGGCGATAGCTCCTACGAGCAGTACTTC
TRBV12-5,-,-,TRBJ2-1,CASGLGLPNEQFF,TGTGCTAGTGGTTTGGGGCTTCCCAATGAGCAGTTCTTC
TRBV7-3,-,-,TRBJ1-5,CASSTQENQPQHF,TGTGCCAGCAGCACGCAAGAGAATCAGCCCCAGCATTTT
TRBV6-5,-,-,TRBJ2-1,CASSKRASYNEQFF,TGTGCCAGCAGTAAGAGGGCCTCCTACAATGAGCAGTTCTTC
TRBV7-9,-,TRBD2,TRBJ2-5,CASSSDSGGADLETQYF,TGTGCCAGCAGCTCGGATAGCGGGGGGGCCGACCTAGAGACCCAGTACTTC
TRBV27,-,TRBD2,TRBJ2-1,CASSSSTSGGNNEQFF,TGTGCCAGCAGTTCCTCAACTAGCGGGGGGAACAATGAGCAGTTCTTC
TRBV7-2,-,TRBD2,TRBJ2-2,CASTIGGKRSTGELFF,TGTGCCAGCACCATCGGGGGGAAACGTAGCACCGGGGAGCTGTTTTTT
TRBV7-9,few,-,TRBJ1-2,CASSFTGGGYTF,TGTGCCAGCAGCTTCACAGGCGGCGGCTACACCTTC
TRBV27,-,-,TRBJ1-2,CASSVLTGYGYTF,TGTGCCAGCAGTGTACTGACTGGTTATGGCTACACCTTC
TRBV6-5,-,TRBD1,TRBJ2-7,CASSLQTGPYEQYF,TGTGCCAGCAGTTTGCAGACAGGGCCCTACGAGCAGTACTTC
TRBV7-2,-,-,TRBJ2-3,CASSLVAGAGTDTQYF,TGTGCCAGCAGCTTAGTGGCGGGGGCGGGCACAGATACGCAGTATTTT
TRBV7-9,-,TRBD1,TRBJ1-5,CASSLDNRQGEGQPQHF,TGTGCCAGCAGCTTAGATAATAGGCAGGGGGAAGGTCAGCCCCAGCATTTT
TRBV29-1,-,-,TRBJ2-5,CSVGAYQETQYF,TGCAGCGTGGGGGCCTATCAAGAGACCCAGTACTTC
TRBV19,-,-,TRBJ1-6,CASSNYGQGNSPLHF,TGTGCCAGTAGTAATTATGGGCAGGGGAATTCACCCCTCCACTTT
TRBV5-4,-,TRBD1,TRBJ2-5,CASSTRDRGQETQYF,TGTGCCAGCAGCACCCGGGACAGGGGGCAGGAGACCCAGTACTTC
TRBV6-1,-,-,TRBJ1-2,CASSAGTTDYGYTF,TGTGCCAGCAGTGCAGGGACAACAGACTATGGCTACACCTTC
TRBV29-1,-,-,TRBJ1-1,CSVGKGWNTEAFF,TGCAGCGTTGGGAAGGGGTGGAACACTGAAGCTTTCTTT
TRBV7-9,-,TRBD1,TRBJ1-2,CSSSWTGVYYGYTF,TGTTCCAGCAGCTGGACAGGGGTATACTATGGCTACACCTTC
TRBV6-5,few,TRBD1,TRBJ1-5,CASSSDRGRDQPQHF,TGTGCCAGCAGTTCGGACAGGGGCCGAGATCAGCCCCAGCATTTT
TRBV6-5,-,-,TRBJ2-7,CASSYSPGNPYEQYF,TGTGCCAGCAGTTACAGTCCAGGGAACCCCTACGAGCAGTACTTC
TRBV6-1,-,-,TRBJ1-5,CASSDGQPQHF,TGTGCCAGCAGTGATGGCCAGCCCCAGCATTTT
TRBV7-2,-,-,TRBJ1-5,CASSLEIYPGSVGQPQHF,TGTGCCAGCAGCTTAGAGATCTATCCAGGGTCTGTGGGCCAGCCCCAGCATTTT
TRBV18,-,-,TRBJ1-1,CASSPSVQPMNTEAFF,TGTGCCAGCTCACCAAGCGTCCAGCCGATGAACACTGAAGCTTTCTTT
TRBV5-1,-,-,TRBJ2-3,CASSLVTGPTFTDTQYF,TGCGCCAGCAGCTTGGTGACAGGTCCAACCTTCACAGATACGCAGTATTTT
TRBV10-3,-,-,TRBJ1-2,CAISPPGANYGYTF,TGTGCCATCAGTCCACCGGGAGCTAACTATGGCTACACCTTC
TRBV7-2,-,-,TRBJ2-2,CASSLVRGSGELFF,TGTGCCAGCAGCTTAGTCAGGGGTAGCGGGGAGCTGTTTTTT
TRBV5-6,-,-,TRBJ2-5,CASSLGGAETQYF,TGTGCCAGCAGCTTAGGGGGGGCCGAGACCCAGTACTTC
TRBV28,-,TRBD1,TRBJ2-7,CASSRDSMFSYEQYF,TGTGCCAGCAGTCGGGACAGCATGTTCTCCTACGAGCAGTACTTC
TRBV7-9,-,TRBD1,TRBJ1-2,CASSLFDRGMGYTF,TGTGCCAGCAGCTTATTCGACAGGGGGATGGGCTACACCTTC
TRBV2,-,-,TRBJ1-4,CALNGEGTNEKLFF,TGTGCTCTGAACGGGGAAGGCACTAATGAAAAACTGTTTTTT
TRBV6-1,-,-,TRBJ1-2,CASSEQATTYYGYTF,TGTGCCAGCAGTGAACAGGCGACGACGTACTATGGCTACACCTTC
TRBV5-4,once,TRBD1,TRBJ1-2,CASSPTPSGQVTANYGHTF,TGTGCCAGCAGCCCGACCCCCTCGGGACAGGTCACAGCTAACTATGGCCACACCTTC
TRBV29-1,-,-,TRBJ2-1,CSVTTQVDEQFF,TGCAGCGTCACCACGCAAGTAGATGAGCAGTTCTTC
TRBV4-2,-,-,TRBJ1-3,CASSQGWTSGNTIYF,TGTGCCAGCAGCCAAGGTTGGACATCTGGAAACACCATATATTTT
TRBV11-2,-,TRBD2,TRBJ2-2,CASSGGGTSPSGELFF,TGTGCCAGCAGCGGGGGGGGGACTAGTCCCTCCGGGGAGCTGTTTTTT
TRBV2,-,-,TRBJ2-7,CASSFDKYEQYF,TGTGCCAGCAGTTTTGACAAGTACGAGCAGTACTTC
TRBV7-9,-,-,TRBJ1-2,CASRRPGTDYGYTF,TGTGCCAGCAGGCGACCCGGGACTGATTATGGCTACACCTTC
TRBV15,once,TRBD1,TRBJ1-5,CATSRDPGQTNQPQHF,TGTGCCACCAGCAGAGACCCGGGACAGACTAATCAGCCCCAGCATTTT
TRBV7-9,-,TRBD1,TRBJ1-1,CASSLTGGLNTEAFF,TGTGCCAGCAGCTTGACAGGGGGCTTGAACACTGAAGCTTTCTTT
TRBV6-5,-,-,TRBJ2-2,CAVWQVNTGELFF,TGTGCCGTATGGCAGGTGAACACCGGGGAGCTGTTTTTT
TRBV5-1,-,TRBD1,TRBJ2-7,CASSFLPRDSSYEQYF,TGCGCCAGCAGCTTTCTCCCTCGGGACAGCTCCTACGAGCAGTACTTC
TRBV19,-,-,TRBJ1-6,CASTHRENYSPLHF,TGTGCCAGTACCCACAGGGAGAATTATTCACCCCTCCACTTT
TRBV4-3,-,TRBD2,TRBJ2-1,CASSQDGRGGGSYNEQFF,TGCGCCAGCAGCCAAGATGGTCGGGGGGGTGGGTCCTACAATGAGCAGTTCTTC
TRBV13,once,TRBD1,TRBJ2-7,CASSLPGGSYEQYF,TGTGCCAGCAGCTTACCAGGGGGCAGCTACGAGCAGTACTTC
TRBV4-1,-,-,TRBJ2-3,CASSPLLRGNSDTQYF,TGCGCCAGCAGCCCCCTTCTGAGGGGGAACTCAGATACGCAGTATTTT
TRBV4-2,-,-,TRBJ2-5,CASSQDRGRGDGETQYF,TGTGCCAGCAGCCAAGATAGGGGGAGAGGGGACGGAGAGACCCAGTACTTC
TRBV28,-,TRBD1,TRBJ1-5,CASSRQGAQIQPQHF,TGTGCCAGCAGCAGACAGGGCGCTCAGATTCAGCCCCAGCATTTT
TRBV7-9,-,-,TRBJ1-2,CASSFLSWESYGYTF,TGTGCCAGCAGCTTTTTATCTTGGGAGAGCTATGGCTACACCTTC
TRBV7-7,-,-,TRBJ2-3,CASSFDSTDAQYF,TGTGCCAGCAGCTTTGACAGCACAGATGCGCAGTATTTT
TRBV7-2,-,TRBD1,TRBJ2-7,CASSLEQGQGYEQYF,TGTGCCAGCAGCTTAGAACAGGGGCAGGGCTACGAGCAGTACTTC